A single sample gave rise to the 11 T cell receptor beta chains below, sequenced in a study of vaccination and CD4 T cells after COVID-19. TCRdb reanalysed the PCR reads using MiXCR and keeps one entry per CDR3 protein. The sample lists roughly 14,000 distinct CDR3 sequences; 65% to 70% were seen once. The starting material was CD4+ T cells from blood, obtained after SARS-CoV-2 vaccination. These receptors were obtained from a human donor who had recovered from COVID-19.

This clonotype was observed a few times. The chain uses TRBV20-1 and TRBJ1-6; 9 bases are a match to TRBD1. Germline values: CDR1 DFQATT, CDR2 SNEGSKA (reference sequence). The ends lost 6 bases at V and 3 bases at J; junction bases unmatched: 9. This CDR3 spans 16 amino acids. The CDR3 nucleotides read TGCAGTGCCCCACGGACAGGGGAAGGCTATAATTCACCCCTCCACTTT. Translating it yields CSAPRTGEGYNSPLHF.

The chain has TRBV11-2 and TRBJ1-6; no reliable D call. The CDR3 length is 15 residues. Germline CDR1 is SGHAT and CDR2 is FQNNGV. V was cut by 2 bases and J by 0 bases, with 5 bases left in between. The CDR3 nucleotides read TGTGCCAGCAGCTTATCGGGCTCCTATAATTCACCCCTCCACTTT. Protein: CASSLSGSYNSPLHF. The whole variable domain, remainder taken from reference TRBV11-2 and TRBJ1-6, is EAGVAQSPRYKIIEKRQSVAFWCNPISGHATLYWYQQILGQGPKLLIQFQNNGVVDDSQLPKDRFSAERLKGVDSTLKIQPAKLEDSAVYLCASSLSGSYNSPLHFGNGTRLTVT.

This chain links TRBV6-1 with TRBJ1-1, with 7 bases fitting TRBD1. This CDR3 region has 16 residues. V was pared by 6 bases and J by 6 bases, with 16 bases of the junction left unmatched. The germline CDR1 and CDR2 sequences are MNHNS and SASEGT. The CDR3: CASRDRDRVGGPEAFF. The DNA of the CDR3 is TGTGCCAGCAGAGATCGGGACAGAGTCGGGGGACCTGAAGCTTTCTTT.

This chain links TRBV20-1 with TRBJ2-7; weak D call: TRBD2 (6 bases). CDR3 length equals 11 residues. V was shortened by 3 bases and J by 7 bases, with 10 bases between the two germline ends. Germline V gives CDR1 DFQATT, CDR2 SNEGSKA (reference sequence). DNA for the CDR3: TGCAGTGCTAGGGGACTGTGGGAGCAGTACTTC. Translation gives CSARGLWEQYF.

Written as DNA, the CDR3 is TGTGCCAGCAGCCCGTGGCGGGCTAGCGGGAGTCCCGGGCCCGGGGAGCTGTTTTTT. It translates to CASSPWRASGSPGPGELFF. This chain uses TRBV7-8 with TRBJ2-2; 10 bases are a match to TRBD2. Germline V gene lookup returns CDR1 SGHVS and CDR2 FQNEAQ. The trim removed 5 bases at V and 6 bases at J, leaving 18 bases unmatched. This CDR3 contains 19 residues.

The chain combines TRBV18 with TRBJ2-1, with TRBD2 matching 11 bases. J was trimmed by 10 bases and V by 5 bases; bases with no gene match: 10. From germline, CDR1 is KGHSH and CDR2 LQKENI. The CDR3 totals 15 residues. In nucleotides, the CDR3 is TGTGCCAGCTCAGCTAGCGGGAGGTCGGGAGAAGAGCAGTTCTTC. It specifies CASSASGRSGEEQFF.

The chain combines TRBV20-1 with TRBJ1-2; no reliable D call. This CDR3 contains 17 residues. The V end lost 3 bases, the J end lost 6 bases, and 26 bases lay between the germline ends. Germline V gene lookup returns CDR1 DFQATT and CDR2 SNEGSKA (reference sequence). The CDR3 reads CSARSTTTYRKADGYTF. CDR3 coding DNA: TGCAGTGCTAGGTCCACTACAACCTATCGAAAAGCGGATGGCTACACCTTC.

The chain joins TRBV2 to TRBJ1-2; D ambiguous. V gave up 7 bases and J gave up 6 bases, with 6 bases separating them. This CDR3 region has 10 residues. CDR1 and CDR2 from the germline V gene are SNHLY and FYNNEI. The CDR3 region is CASKADGYTF. In nucleotides, the CDR3 is TGTGCCAGCAAAGCCGATGGCTACACCTTC.

This chain connects TRBV6-1 to TRBJ2-1; D is undetermined. There are 13 residues in the CDR3. Trimming removed 6 bases at V and 3 bases at J, with 9 bases between. CDR1 is MNHNS, CDR2 SASEGT, per germline. CDR3 sequence (DNA): TGTGCCAGCAGGTCGGCGCTCTACAATGAGCAGTTCTTC. Translating it yields CASRSALYNEQFF.

The J gene is TRBJ2-3, the V gene TRBV6-2 or TRBV6-3; possible D gene TRBD1, 5 bases. Germline CDR1 MNHEY, CDR2 SVGEGT. V gave up 5 bases and J gave up 4 bases, with 10 bases separating them. The CDR3 is 13 amino acids. The CDR3 protein is CASSRQLPDTQYF. The CDR3, as DNA: TGTGCCAGCAGTCGACAGTTACCAGATACGCAGTATTTT.

This chain links TRBV19 with TRBJ1-1, with D unclear. The CDR3 loop spans 13 amino acids. Trimming took 5 bases from V and 5 from J, leaving 12 bases between them. Germline V gene data show CDR1 as LNHDA and CDR2 as SQIVND (reference sequence). Here the CDR3 reads CASSSRRDTEAFF. For the CDR3, the DNA is TGTGCCAGTAGTTCCCGTAGGGATACTGAAGCTTTCTTT. Variable domain in full (rest from reference TRBV19 and TRBJ1-1): DGGITQSPKYLFRKEGQNVTLSCEQNLNHDAMYWYRQDPGQGLRLIYYSQIVNDFQKGDIAEGYSVSREKKESFPLTVTSAQKNPTAFYLCASSSRRDTEAFFGQGTRLTVV.